Listed here are 14 T cell receptor beta chains from one sample, sequenced in a study of post-analysis software for immune sequencing data. Findings and caveats of the study: In patients, five TRBV segments were more frequent than in controls, with TRBV5-6, TRBV5-1 and TRBV20-1 among them.

For these receptors, no antigen is known. TCR beta cDNA libraries included unique molecular identifiers. One entry per CDR3 protein, called by TCRdb with MiXCR from the PCR reads. The table lists 600,000 to 750,000 distinct CDR3 sequences, over 45% of them singletons, with approximately 11% in the top ten. Material: blood. The receptor source for this set is a girl between 2 and 10 years old with multiple sclerosis.

This chain uses TRBV7-2 with TRBJ2-3; maybe TRBD2 (6 bases). V lost 4 bases and J 3 bases, leaving 11 bases between the germline ends. There are 14 residues in the CDR3. CDR1 SGHTA and CDR2 FQGNSA come from the germline V gene. The CDR3 is CASSSLARTDTQYF. The DNA for the CDR3 is TGTGCCAGCAGCTCCCTAGCGAGGACAGATACGCAGTATTTT.

V is TRBV20-1 and J is TRBJ2-7; 7 bases line up with TRBD2. The CDR3 contains 13 residues. Looked up from germline, CDR1 is DFQATT and CDR2 is SNEGSKA (reference sequence). V gave up 7 bases and J gave up 3 bases; unmatched junction bases: 9. This CDR3 reads CSVSLAGDYEQYF. For the CDR3, the DNA is TGCAGTGTTTCCCTGGCGGGGGACTACGAGCAGTACTTC.

The chain recombines TRBV10-2 with TRBJ2-3; 8 positions match TRBD2. Germline assignment: CDR1 WSHSY and CDR2 SAAADI. V was clipped by 1 base and J by 5 bases; unmatched bases: 2. CDR3 size: 14 residues. As DNA, the CDR3 is TGCGCCAGCAGTGAGTGGCGGGAGGTAGATACGCAGTATTTT. Its protein product is CASSEWREVDTQYF.

The chain joins TRBV2 to TRBJ2-1, with 8 positions matching TRBD1. There are 15 residues in the CDR3. Trimming removed 5 bases from V and 7 bases from J; junction bases left unmatched: 10. CDR1 is SNHLY, CDR2 FYNNEI, per germline. The CDR3 reads CASSSDREVVNEQFF. Written as DNA, the CDR3 is TGTGCCAGCAGTTCGGACAGGGAAGTTGTAAATGAGCAGTTCTTC.

This clonotype was detected only once. This chain connects TRBV7-2 to TRBJ2-7; 8 bases map to TRBD2. The last part of the DNA fits TRBJ2-5 better; the J call may be wrong. From germline, CDR1 is SGHTA and CDR2 FQGNSA. This CDR3 comprises 15 residues. For the CDR3, the DNA is TGTGCCAGCAGCTTAGGGGGACTAGTGCTGGGGACCCAGTACTTC. Encoded protein: CASSLGGLVLGTQYF.

Only a few counts were recorded for this clonotype. The CDR3: CASSLGASGRPTYEQYF. The CDR3 region has the DNA TGTGCCAGCAGTTTAGGGGCTAGCGGACGACCCACCTACGAGCAGTACTTC. This chain uses TRBV12-3 or TRBV12-4 with TRBJ2-7; 7 nucleotides line up with TRBD2. After removal of 1 base from V and 2 bases from J, the junction contained 11 bases not matched to a gene. The CDR3 spans 17 residues.

The chain is built from TRBV7-8 and TRBJ2-7, with D perhaps matching TRBD1 or TRBD2 (5 bases each). Germline V lookup: CDR1 SGHVS, CDR2 FQNEAQ. V lost 2 bases to trimming and J lost 5 bases, with 25 bases between them. The CDR3 is 18 amino acids. CDR3 protein: CASSLRAGDPLRADEQYF. The CDR3 coding sequence is TGTGCCAGCAGCTTAAGGGCCGGGGACCCCCTCAGGGCAGACGAGCAGTACTTC.

This chain links TRBV7-2 with TRBJ2-1; a weak D match, TRBD2 (6 bases). Trimming cost V 3 bases and J 12 bases, with 15 bases left between them. Germline CDR1 and CDR2: SGHTA and FQGNSA. CDR3 size: 13 residues. CDR3 coding DNA: TGTGCCAGCAGCTTCCCCCCCGGGACTGTGCAGTTCTTC. Amino acid sequence: CASSFPPGTVQFF.

This rearrangement joins TRBV20-1 to TRBJ2-3; no clear D. The germline gives CDR1 DFQATT, CDR2 SNEGSKA (reference sequence). V shed 0 bases and J shed 0 bases, with 7 bases lying between them. The CDR3 loop spans 14 amino acids. The CDR3 bases are TGCAGTGCTAGAGACTTGCTAAGCACAGATACGCAGTATTTT. It specifies CSARDLLSTDTQYF.

This clonotype appeared a few times. The missing conserved phenylalanine or tryptophan at the end of this CDR3 makes a read error likely. This chain uses TRBV7-3 with TRBJ2-1, with 8 bases matching TRBD2. The germline gives CDR1 SGHTA, CDR2 FQGTGA. CDR3 length equals 14 residues. The V segment lost 4 bases and the J segment 10 bases; nucleotides outside the gene matches: 9. CDR3 loop: CASSSSGPLGEQFL. CDR3 sequence (DNA): TGTGCCAGCAGCTCTAGCGGGCCCCTCGGGGAGCAGTTCTTA.

This clonotype has just a few counts. The chain is built from TRBV4-2 and TRBJ2-1, with 9 bases fitting TRBD2. V trimming: 4 bases; J trimming: 3 bases; junction bases outside the gene matches: 4. The length of the CDR3 is 15 residues. The germline V gene encodes CDR1 LGHNA and CDR2 YNFKEQ. This CDR3 reads CASSPVSGGYNEQFF. The CDR3, as DNA: TGTGCCAGCAGCCCAGTTAGCGGGGGCTACAATGAGCAGTTCTTC.

The sample holds a few counts of this clonotype. The chain carries TRBV12-3 or TRBV12-4 and TRBJ1-5; possible D gene TRBD1, 6 bases. Trimming took off 5 bases at V and 3 bases at J, with 14 bases between the two ends. The CDR3 is made up of 15 amino acids. Here the CDR3 DNA reads TGTGCCAGCAGTCTGGACAGCCAATACAATCAGCCCCAGCATTTT. Amino acids: CASSLDSQYNQPQHF.

The rearrangement uses TRBV18 and TRBJ2-7; 7 bases match TRBD2. Germline V CDR1 and CDR2: KGHSH, LQKENI. This CDR3 has 14 amino acids. Germline trimming cut 6 bases from V and 4 bases from J; bases unmatched to any gene: 9. In DNA, the CDR3 is TGTGCCAGCTCGCCAGCTAGCGGAGATTACGAGCAGTACTTC. It specifies CASSPASGDYEQYF.

This clonotype occurred once. With a much larger clone just one base away, this may be a read error. The chain uses TRBV6-2 or TRBV6-3 and TRBJ2-1; tentatively, D is TRBD1 (5 bases). The germline V and J ends were trimmed by 4 bases and 0 bases, with 16 bases remaining between them. The CDR3 is 17 residues long. Germline V gene lookup returns CDR1 MNHEY and CDR2 SVGEGT. CDR3 coding DNA: TGTGCCAGCAGTTCCCGCGACGGACACCACTCCTACAATGAGCAGTTCTTC. The encoded protein is CASSSRDGHHSYNEQFF.